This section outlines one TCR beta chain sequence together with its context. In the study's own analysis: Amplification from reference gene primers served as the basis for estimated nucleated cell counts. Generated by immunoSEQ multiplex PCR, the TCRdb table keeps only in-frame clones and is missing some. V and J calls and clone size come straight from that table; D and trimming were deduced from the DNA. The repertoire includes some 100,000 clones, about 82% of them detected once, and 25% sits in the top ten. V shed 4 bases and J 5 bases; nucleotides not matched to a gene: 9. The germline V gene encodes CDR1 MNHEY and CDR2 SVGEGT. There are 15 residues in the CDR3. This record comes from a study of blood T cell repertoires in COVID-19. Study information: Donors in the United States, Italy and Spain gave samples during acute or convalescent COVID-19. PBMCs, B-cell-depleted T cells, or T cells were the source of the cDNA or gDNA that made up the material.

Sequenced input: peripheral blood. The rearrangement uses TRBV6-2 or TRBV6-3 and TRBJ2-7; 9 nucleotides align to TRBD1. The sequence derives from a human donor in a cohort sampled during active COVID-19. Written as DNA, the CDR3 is TGTGCCAGCAGTTTTTCCGGGACAGGGCGGGACGAGCAGTACTTC. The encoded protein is CASSFSGTGRDEQYF.